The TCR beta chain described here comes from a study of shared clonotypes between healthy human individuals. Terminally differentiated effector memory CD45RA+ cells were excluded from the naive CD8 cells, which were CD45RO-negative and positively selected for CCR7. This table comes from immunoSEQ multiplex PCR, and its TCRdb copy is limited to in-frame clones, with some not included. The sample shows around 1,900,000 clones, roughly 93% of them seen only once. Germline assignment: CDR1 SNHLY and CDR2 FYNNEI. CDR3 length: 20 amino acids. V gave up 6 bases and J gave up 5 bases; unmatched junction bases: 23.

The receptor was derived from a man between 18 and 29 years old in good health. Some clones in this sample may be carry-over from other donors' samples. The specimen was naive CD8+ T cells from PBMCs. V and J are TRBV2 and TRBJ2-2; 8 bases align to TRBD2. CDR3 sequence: CASSPFQSGRAIFETGELFF. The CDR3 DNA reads TGTGCCAGCAGCCCCTTTCAATCCGGGAGGGCCATTTTTGAAACCGGGGAGCTGTTTTTT.